This T cell receptor (beta chain) was captured by sequencing in a study of vaccination and CD4 T cells after COVID-19. Study in general: Median draw time for post-COVID samples was 95 to 110 days post-diagnosis (range 35 to 161). Stimulation used overlapping spike peptides from SARS-CoV-2, HCoV-NL63, HCoV-OC43 and HCoV-229E.

Germline loops: CDR1 DFQATT, CDR2 SNEGSKA (reference sequence). The CDR3 spans 12 residues. Trimming left V 2 bases short and J 5 bases short, with 9 bases between. Oncomine TCR Beta short-read sequencing was applied to DNA from cultured CD4+ T cells. Via MiXCR, TCRdb re-called the PCR reads, giving one row per CDR3 protein. This table has 15,000 to 20,000 distinct CDR3 sequences, roughly 40% appearing once. In the case of this clonotype: Its antigen remains unknown.

Specified treatment: approximately nine-day PBMC culture with coronavirus spike peptide pools or control peptides (ViraFEST assay). Alongside around 10 IU/ml IL-2 and approximately 9.8 ug/ml peptide pools, PBMCs were cultured at about 2.2 million per well. This clonotype was obtained from a human donor who had recovered from COVID-19. The chain is built from TRBV20-1 and TRBJ1-1, with D possibly matching TRBD1 (6 bases). The sequencing here drew on CD4+ T cells from blood, cultured in vitro, taken after SARS-CoV-2 vaccination. The CDR3 reads CSARNQGTEAFF. CDR3 nucleotides: TGCAGTGCTAGAAATCAGGGGACTGAAGCTTTCTTT.